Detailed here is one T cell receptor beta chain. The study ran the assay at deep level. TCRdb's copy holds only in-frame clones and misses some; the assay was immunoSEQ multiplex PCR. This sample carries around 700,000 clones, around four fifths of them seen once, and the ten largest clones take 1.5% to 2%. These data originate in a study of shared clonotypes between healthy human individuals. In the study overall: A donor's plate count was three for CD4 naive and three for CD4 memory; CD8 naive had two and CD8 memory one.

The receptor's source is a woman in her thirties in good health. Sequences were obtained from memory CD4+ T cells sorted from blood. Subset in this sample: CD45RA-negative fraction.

DNA of the CDR3: TGTGCCAGCGGTCAGGGGAGCTCCTACAATGAGCAGTTCTTC. Its translation: CASGQGSSYNEQFF. The chain joins TRBV2 to TRBJ2-1; the D gene is possibly TRBD1 (6 bases). The CDR3 extends over 14 amino acids. The germline V gene has CDR1 SNHLY and CDR2 FYNNEI. The V end was cut by 8 bases, the J end by 0 bases, with 11 bases between.